Listed here are 22 T cell receptor beta chains from one sample, sequenced in a study of regulatory T cells in long-lasting Graves disease. TCR beta libraries were built with iRepertoire HTBI primers and Arm-PCR of CDR3 regions. MiXCR, applied by TCRdb to the multiplex PCR reads, yields one record per CDR3 protein. The data contain a few hundred thousand distinct CDR3 sequences, 20% to 25% of them seen just once; the ten biggest clones take up approximately 15%. Time point reported: persistent/refractory GD, antithyroid drugs over 5 years with positive TRAb. After RNA was extracted from PBMCs, the TCR library was made from it. The specimen comprised peripheral blood mononuclear cells (PBMCs), sampled when the disease was refractory, from a patient treated with antithyroid drugs. All receptors derive from a female donor with Graves disease.

This clonotype was observed at least ten times. The chain couples TRBV2 to TRBJ2-7, with D tentatively TRBD1 or TRBD2 (9 bases each). The CDR3 contains 21 residues. Germline CDR1 reads SNHLY; CDR2 reads FYNNEI. V lost 0 bases and J 5 bases, leaving 32 bases between the germline ends. The CDR3 loop reads CASSEARGQGSFRGGGHEQYF. In nucleotides, the CDR3 is TGTGCCAGCAGTGAAGCGCGTGGACAGGGGTCCTTTCGCGGGGGGGGCCACGAGCAGTACTTC.

The V gene is TRBV11-3, the J gene TRBJ1-3; 7 nucleotides line up with TRBD1. The CDR3 has 15 residues. V lost 4 bases to trimming and J lost 2 bases; unmatched junction nucleotides: 5. Germline CDR1 and CDR2: SGHNT and YENEEA. The CDR3 DNA follows: TGTGCCAGCAGCTCAGACAGGGACCCTGGAAACACCATATATTTT. Encoded protein: CASSSDRDPGNTIYF. Supplemented by reference TRBV11-3 and TRBJ1-3, the full variable domain reads EAGVVQSPRYKIIEKKQPVAFWCNPISGHNTLYWYLQNLGQGPELLIRYENEEAVDDSQLPKDRFSAERLKGVDSTLKIQPAELGDSAVYLCASSSDRDPGNTIYFGEGSWLTVV.

The table lists this clonotype with many counts. This rearrangement joins TRBV2 to TRBJ1-3; D remains ambiguous. CDR1 is SNHLY and CDR2 is FYNNEI in the germline V gene. The CDR3 totals 14 residues. Deletions cut 4 bases from V and 0 bases from J, with 7 bases between. The DNA of the CDR3 is TGTGCCAGCAGTGTCGAGGTCTCTGGAAACACCATATATTTT. Protein: CASSVEVSGNTIYF.

This clonotype was seen many times. V usage is TRBV28 and J usage is TRBJ2-7; D might be TRBD1 (6 bases). Germline CDR1 is MDHEN and CDR2 is SYDVKM. V was cut by 3 bases and J by 4 bases, with 10 bases left in between. CDR3 size: 13 residues. For the CDR3, the DNA is TGTGCCAGCAGTTTTCGGACAGCTTACGAGCAGTACTTC. It is translated as CASSFRTAYEQYF.

The V gene is TRBV28, the J gene TRBJ2-6; the match to TRBD1 covers 7 bases. The length of the CDR3 is 15 residues. In germline, CDR1 is MDHEN, CDR2 SYDVKM. V was clipped by 6 bases and J by 4 bases; unmatched bases: 6. CDR3 nucleotides: TGTGCCAGCAGCCCGACAGGGATCGGGGCCAACGTCCTGACTTTC. This translates into CASSPTGIGANVLTF.

The chain employs TRBV29-1 and TRBJ2-5; TRBD2 matches at 9 bases. V gave up 6 bases and J gave up 5 bases; unmatched junction bases: 4. The CDR3 is made up of 12 amino acids. CDR1 is SQVTM, CDR2 ANQGSEA, per germline. The CDR3 nucleotides read TGCAGCGTGGGGACTAGCTTTGAGACCCAGTACTTC. It yields the protein CSVGTSFETQYF. Filled out from reference TRBV29-1 and TRBJ2-5, the complete variable domain reads SAVISQKPSRDICQRGTSLTIQCQVDSQVTMMFWYRQQPGQSLTLIATANQGSEATYESGFVIDKFPISRPNLTFSTLTVSNMSPEDSSIYLCSVGTSFETQYFGPGTRLLVL.

The chain recombines TRBV12-3 or TRBV12-4 with TRBJ2-2, with 13 bases fitting TRBD2. The CDR3 sequence is 17 residues long. V was clipped by 5 bases and J by 5 bases; unmatched bases: 8. The CDR3 here is CASSTLAGGLRTGELFF. For the CDR3, the DNA is TGTGCCAGCAGTACACTAGCGGGAGGGTTAAGGACCGGGGAGCTGTTTTTT.

The rearrangement joins TRBV4-1 to TRBJ2-1, with a weak D call TRBD2 (6 bases). The CDR3 loop spans 16 amino acids. The germline V gene has CDR1 MGHRA and CDR2 YSYEKL. V lost 1 base to trimming and J lost 8 bases, with 18 bases between them. In DNA form, the CDR3 reads TGCGCCAGCAGCCAAGTACCCCCCGGGAGCGGCGATGAGCAGTTCTTC. Its protein product is CASSQVPPGSGDEQFF.

The chain combines TRBV20-1 with TRBJ1-5, with a possible D match to TRBD1 (6 bases). The CDR3 covers 14 residues. Germline CDR1 DFQATT, CDR2 SNEGSKA (reference sequence). Trimming stripped 3 bases from V and 4 bases from J, with 13 bases between. CDR3 nucleotide sequence: TGCAGTGCTAGTAAGAGGGGGTCGAATCAGCCCCAGCATTTT. Amino acids: CSASKRGSNQPQHF.

This clonotype was found many times. The chain uses TRBV28 and TRBJ2-7, with 7 bases lining up with TRBD2. CDR3 length equals 20 residues. Germline CDR1 and CDR2: MDHEN and SYDVKM. J lost 4 bases, V lost 5 bases, and 26 bases had no gene match. The CDR3: CASSPFQSAGKTWGIYEQYF. CDR3 in DNA: TGTGCCAGCAGTCCATTCCAGTCAGCGGGAAAAACCTGGGGGATATACGAGCAGTACTTC.

A word on this clonotype: An end of the junction does not agree with germline; a read error may underlie this. The chain carries TRBV12-3 or TRBV12-4 and TRBJ2-1; 7 positions agree with TRBD1. The CDR3 contains 17 residues. The CDR3 is CASRLGGVSSTHNEQFF. Here the CDR3 DNA reads TGTGCCAGCAGGTTAGGGGGCGTTTCCTCAACCCACAATGAGCAGTTCTTC.

CDR3 residues: CASSLDAVTEAFF. The CDR3 coding sequence is TGCGCCAGCAGCCTAGACGCGGTTACTGAAGCTTTCTTT. The chain couples TRBV4-1 to TRBJ1-1; D not certain. The CDR3 covers 13 residues. The germline gives CDR1 MGHRA, CDR2 YSYEKL. V was trimmed by 4 bases and J by 5 bases, leaving 11 bases between them.

This clonotype was detected ten times or more. The V call is TRBV28, the J call TRBJ2-5, with 7 bases matching TRBD2. Germline V CDR1 and CDR2: MDHEN, SYDVKM. This CDR3 contains 14 residues. V was clipped by 4 bases and J by 5 bases; unmatched bases: 7. The CDR3 DNA reads TGTGCCAGCAGTTCCCGACGGGAGGTGGAGACCCAGTACTTC. It is translated as CASSSRREVETQYF.

This clonotype appeared many times. The rearrangement uses TRBV2 and TRBJ2-7; D is possibly TRBD2 (5 bases). Trimming left V 5 bases short and J 7 bases short, with 12 bases between. From germline, CDR1 is SNHLY and CDR2 FYNNEI. CDR3 length: 12 amino acids. CDR3 sequence (DNA): TGTGCCAGCAGTCCAGACTACGGAGAGCAGTACTTC. Its protein product is CASSPDYGEQYF.

This chain uses TRBV12-3 or TRBV12-4 with TRBJ1-2; possible D gene TRBD1, 6 bases. The germline V and J ends were trimmed by 2 bases and 7 bases, with 17 bases remaining between them. The CDR3 has 15 residues. The CDR3 sequence: CASSLTLRGRGGYTF. CDR3 sequence (DNA): TGTGCCAGCAGTTTAACCCTCAGGGGTCGGGGTGGCTACACCTTC.

This clonotype was observed at least ten times. This rearrangement joins TRBV6-2 or TRBV6-3 to TRBJ2-7; D is perhaps TRBD2 (6 bases). The CDR3 extends over 14 amino acids. CDR1 is MNHEY, CDR2 SVGEGT, per germline. V gave up 6 bases and J gave up 6 bases, with 18 bases separating them. CDR3 DNA sequence: TGTGCCAGCAGCCACGGGGGTAATTACGTCGAGCAGTACTTC. Encoded protein: CASSHGGNYVEQYF.

This clonotype has more than one count but fewer than ten. V usage is TRBV4-1 and J usage is TRBJ2-5; 8 positions match TRBD1. Trimming removed 5 bases from V and 4 bases from J; junction bases left unmatched: 6. CDR1 and CDR2 (germline): MGHRA, YSYEKL. This CDR3 is 14 amino acids long. CDR3 loop: CASSYQGAGETQYF. CDR3 nucleotides: TGCGCCAGCAGCTACCAGGGGGCCGGAGAGACCCAGTACTTC.

This clonotype appeared many times. This chain connects TRBV20-1 to TRBJ2-5, with D perhaps TRBD1 or TRBD2 (5 bases each). Trimming shortened V by 3 bases and J by 5 bases, and 10 bases separated the two germline ends. Germline CDR1 is DFQATT and CDR2 is SNEGSKA (reference sequence). The CDR3 runs to 12 residues. The chain's CDR3 is CSASGTRETQYF. CDR3 nucleotides: TGCAGTGCTAGCGGGACGAGGGAGACCCAGTACTTC.

This clonotype was observed at least ten times. The chain has TRBV6-1 and TRBJ1-4; D is unresolved. The CDR3 has 14 amino acids. The ends were cut back, 6 bases at V and 8 bases at J, with 16 bases in the middle. Looked up from germline, CDR1 is MNHNS and CDR2 is SASEGT. CDR3: CASSQPGTREKLFF. The CDR3 DNA follows: TGTGCCAGCAGCCAGCCGGGAACCCGGGAAAAACTGTTTTTT.

The sample holds many counts of this clonotype. The chain recombines TRBV9 with TRBJ2-1; TRBD2 might be the D (6 bases). V lost 0 bases and J lost 1, with 20 bases in between. Per the germline V gene, CDR1 is SGDLS and CDR2 is YYNGEE. The CDR3 is made up of 19 amino acids. The chain's CDR3 is CASSVESPAGMSSYNEQFF. CDR3 nucleotides: TGTGCCAGCAGCGTAGAGTCCCCTGCGGGAATGTCGTCCTACAATGAGCAGTTCTTC.

This clonotype was detected only a few times. The chain is built from TRBV3-1 and TRBJ1-4, with a weak D call TRBD1 (6 bases). Trimming removed 0 bases from V and 7 bases from J, with 12 bases in between. The CDR3 extends over 15 amino acids. The V gene's germline CDR1 is LGHDT and CDR2 YNNKEL (reference sequence). CDR3 amino acids: CASSQDQGRIEKLFF. Written as DNA, the CDR3 is TGTGCCAGCAGCCAAGATCAGGGGAGGATTGAAAAACTGTTTTTT.

This clonotype was counted at least ten times. This chain connects TRBV15 to TRBJ1-3, with a weak D call TRBD1 (5 bases). Trimming cost V 5 bases and J 11 bases, with 16 bases left between them. This CDR3 is built from 13 residues. Germline CDR1 is LNHNV and CDR2 is YYDKDF (reference sequence). The CDR3 protein is CATSPPGDGSIYF. In DNA, the CDR3 is TGTGCCACCAGCCCACCGGGGGACGGTTCCATATATTTT.